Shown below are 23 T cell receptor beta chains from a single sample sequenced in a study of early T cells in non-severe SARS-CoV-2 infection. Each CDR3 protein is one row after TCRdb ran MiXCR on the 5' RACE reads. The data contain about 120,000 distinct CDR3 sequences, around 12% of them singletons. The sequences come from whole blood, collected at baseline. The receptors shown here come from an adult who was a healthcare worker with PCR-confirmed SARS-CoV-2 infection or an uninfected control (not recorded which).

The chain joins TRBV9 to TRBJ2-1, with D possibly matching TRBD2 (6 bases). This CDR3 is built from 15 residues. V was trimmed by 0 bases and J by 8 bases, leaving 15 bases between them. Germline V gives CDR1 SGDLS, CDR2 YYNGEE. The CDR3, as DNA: TGTGCCAGCAGCGTAGGGTCGGGGGAAGCGGATGAGCAGTTCTTC. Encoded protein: CASSVGSGEADEQFF. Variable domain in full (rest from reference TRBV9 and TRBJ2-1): DSGVTQTPKHLITATGQRVTLRCSPRSGDLSVYWYQQSLDQGLQFLIQYYNGEERAKGNILERFSAQQFPDLHSELNLSSLELGDSALYFCASSVGSGEADEQFFGPGTRLTVL.

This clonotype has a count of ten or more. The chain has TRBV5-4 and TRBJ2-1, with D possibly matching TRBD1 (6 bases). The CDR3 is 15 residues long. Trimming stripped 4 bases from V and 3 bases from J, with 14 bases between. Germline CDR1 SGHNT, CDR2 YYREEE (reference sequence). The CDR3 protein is CASSKEQGNYNEQFF. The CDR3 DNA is TGTGCCAGCAGCAAAGAACAGGGCAACTACAATGAGCAGTTCTTC.

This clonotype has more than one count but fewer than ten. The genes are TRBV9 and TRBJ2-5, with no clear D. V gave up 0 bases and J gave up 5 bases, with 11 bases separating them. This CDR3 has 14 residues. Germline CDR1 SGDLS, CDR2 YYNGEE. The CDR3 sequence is CASSVAAGLETQYF. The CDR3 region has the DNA TGTGCCAGCAGCGTAGCGGCAGGTTTGGAGACCCAGTACTTC.

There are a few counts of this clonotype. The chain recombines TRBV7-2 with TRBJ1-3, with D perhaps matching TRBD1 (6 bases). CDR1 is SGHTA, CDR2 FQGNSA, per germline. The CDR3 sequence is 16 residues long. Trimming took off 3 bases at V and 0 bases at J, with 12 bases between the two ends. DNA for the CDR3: TGTGCCAGCAGCTTGGTGTGGGGGCCCTCTGGAAACACCATATATTTT. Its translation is CASSLVWGPSGNTIYF.

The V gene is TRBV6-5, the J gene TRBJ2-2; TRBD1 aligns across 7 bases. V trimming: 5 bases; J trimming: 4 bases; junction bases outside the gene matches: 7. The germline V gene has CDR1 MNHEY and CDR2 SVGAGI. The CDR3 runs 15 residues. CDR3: CASSPGQTSTGELFF. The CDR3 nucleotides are TGTGCCAGCAGTCCGGGACAGACGAGCACCGGGGAGCTGTTTTTT.

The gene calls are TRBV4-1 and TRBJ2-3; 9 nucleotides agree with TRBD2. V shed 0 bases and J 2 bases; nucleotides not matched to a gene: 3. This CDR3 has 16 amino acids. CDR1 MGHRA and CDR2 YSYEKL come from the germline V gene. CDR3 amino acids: CASSQDGGLATDTQYF. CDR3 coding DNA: TGCGCCAGCAGCCAAGATGGGGGACTAGCCACAGATACGCAGTATTTT.

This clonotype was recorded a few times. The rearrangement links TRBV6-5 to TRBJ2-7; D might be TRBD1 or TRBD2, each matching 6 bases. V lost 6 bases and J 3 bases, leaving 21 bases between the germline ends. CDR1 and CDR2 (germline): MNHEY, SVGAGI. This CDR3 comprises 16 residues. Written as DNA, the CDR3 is TGTGCCAGCAGCCCACGGGGGCGGACAGTGAACTACGAGCAGTACTTC. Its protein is CASSPRGRTVNYEQYF.

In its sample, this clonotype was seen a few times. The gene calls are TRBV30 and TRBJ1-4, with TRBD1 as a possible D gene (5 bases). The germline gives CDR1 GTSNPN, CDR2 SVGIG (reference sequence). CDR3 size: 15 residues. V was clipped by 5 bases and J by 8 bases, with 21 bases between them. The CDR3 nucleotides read TGTGCCTGGGGACGTAGTTCGGGGCCGAGGGAAAAACTGTTTTTT. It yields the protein CAWGRSSGPREKLFF.

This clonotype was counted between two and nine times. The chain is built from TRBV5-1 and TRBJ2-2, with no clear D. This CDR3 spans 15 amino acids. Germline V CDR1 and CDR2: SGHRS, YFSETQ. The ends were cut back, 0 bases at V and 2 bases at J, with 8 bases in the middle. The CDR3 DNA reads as TGCGCCAGCAGCTTGGGGGCAGATAACACCGGGGAGCTGTTTTTT. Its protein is CASSLGADNTGELFF.

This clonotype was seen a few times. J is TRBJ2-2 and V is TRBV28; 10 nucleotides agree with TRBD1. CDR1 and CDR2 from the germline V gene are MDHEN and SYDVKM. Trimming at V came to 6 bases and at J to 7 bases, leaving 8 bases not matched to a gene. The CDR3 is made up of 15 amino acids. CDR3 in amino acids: CASSQHRTGGGELFF. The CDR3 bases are TGTGCCAGCAGCCAGCATAGGACAGGGGGCGGGGAGCTGTTTTTT.

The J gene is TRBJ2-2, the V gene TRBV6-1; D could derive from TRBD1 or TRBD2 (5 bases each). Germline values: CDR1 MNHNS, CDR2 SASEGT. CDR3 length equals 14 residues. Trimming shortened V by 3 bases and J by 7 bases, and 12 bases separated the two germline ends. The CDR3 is CASSESRGGGELFF. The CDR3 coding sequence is TGTGCCAGCAGTGAGAGCCGGGGCGGCGGGGAGCTGTTTTTT.

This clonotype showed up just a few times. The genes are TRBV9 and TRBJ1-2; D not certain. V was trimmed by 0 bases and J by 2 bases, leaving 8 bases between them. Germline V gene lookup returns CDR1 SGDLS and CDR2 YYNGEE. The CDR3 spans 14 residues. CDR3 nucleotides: TGTGCCAGCAGCGTAGGAGAGCAAAACTATGGCTACACCTTC. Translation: CASSVGEQNYGYTF.

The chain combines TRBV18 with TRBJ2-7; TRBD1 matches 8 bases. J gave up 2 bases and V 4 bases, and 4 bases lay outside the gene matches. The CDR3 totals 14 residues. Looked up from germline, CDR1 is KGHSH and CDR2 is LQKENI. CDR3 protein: CASSQDRVAYEQYF. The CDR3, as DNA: TGTGCCAGCTCACAGGACAGGGTGGCCTACGAGCAGTACTTC.

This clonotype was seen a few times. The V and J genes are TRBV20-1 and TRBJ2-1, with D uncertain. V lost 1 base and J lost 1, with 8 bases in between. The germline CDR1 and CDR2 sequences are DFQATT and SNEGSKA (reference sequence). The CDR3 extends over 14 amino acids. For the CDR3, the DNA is TGCAGTGCTAGAGTTTCAGGATCCTACAATGAGCAGTTCTTC. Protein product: CSARVSGSYNEQFF.

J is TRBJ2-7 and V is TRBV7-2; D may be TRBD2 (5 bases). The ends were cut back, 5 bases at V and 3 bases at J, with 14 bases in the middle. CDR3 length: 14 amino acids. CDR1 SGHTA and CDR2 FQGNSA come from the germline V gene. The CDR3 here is CASSKQEGLYEQYF. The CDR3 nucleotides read TGTGCCAGCAGCAAGCAAGAGGGCCTCTACGAGCAGTACTTC.

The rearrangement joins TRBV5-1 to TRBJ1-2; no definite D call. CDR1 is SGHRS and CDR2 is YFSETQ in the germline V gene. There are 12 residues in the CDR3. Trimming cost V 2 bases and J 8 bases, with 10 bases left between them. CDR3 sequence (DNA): TGCGCCAGCAGCTTTTCGGTTGACGGCTACACCTTC. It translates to CASSFSVDGYTF.

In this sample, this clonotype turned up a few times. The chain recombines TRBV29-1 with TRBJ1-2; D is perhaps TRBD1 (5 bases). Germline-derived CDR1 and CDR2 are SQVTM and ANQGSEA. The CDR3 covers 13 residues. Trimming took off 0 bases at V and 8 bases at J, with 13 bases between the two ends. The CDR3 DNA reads TGCAGCGTTGAAGATTCGGGGGAGAGAGGCTACACCTTC. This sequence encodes CSVEDSGERGYTF. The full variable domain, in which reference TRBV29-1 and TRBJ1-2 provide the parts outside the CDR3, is SAVISQKPSRDICQRGTSLTIQCQVDSQVTMMFWYRQQPGQSLTLIATANQGSEATYESGFVIDKFPISRPNLTFSTLTVSNMSPEDSSIYLCSVEDSGERGYTFGSGTRLTVV.

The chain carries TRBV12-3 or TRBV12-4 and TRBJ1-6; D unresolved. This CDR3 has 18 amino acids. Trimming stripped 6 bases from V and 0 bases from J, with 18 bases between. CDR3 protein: CASRERLAASSYNSPLHF. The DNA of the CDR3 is TGTGCCAGCAGGGAGCGTCTGGCTGCGAGCTCCTATAATTCACCCCTCCACTTT.

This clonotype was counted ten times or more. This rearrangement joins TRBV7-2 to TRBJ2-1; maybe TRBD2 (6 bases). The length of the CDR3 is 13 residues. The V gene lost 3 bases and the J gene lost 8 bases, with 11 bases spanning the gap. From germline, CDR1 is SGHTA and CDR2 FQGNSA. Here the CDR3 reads CASSFELADEQFF. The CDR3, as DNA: TGTGCCAGCAGCTTCGAATTAGCGGATGAGCAGTTCTTC.

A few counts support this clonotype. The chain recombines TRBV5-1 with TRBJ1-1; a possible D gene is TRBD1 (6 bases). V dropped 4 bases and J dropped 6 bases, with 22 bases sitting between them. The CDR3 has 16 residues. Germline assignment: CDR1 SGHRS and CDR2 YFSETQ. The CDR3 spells CASSRRAVQGRAEAFF. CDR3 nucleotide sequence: TGCGCCAGCAGCCGCCGGGCGGTACAGGGAAGGGCTGAAGCTTTCTTT.

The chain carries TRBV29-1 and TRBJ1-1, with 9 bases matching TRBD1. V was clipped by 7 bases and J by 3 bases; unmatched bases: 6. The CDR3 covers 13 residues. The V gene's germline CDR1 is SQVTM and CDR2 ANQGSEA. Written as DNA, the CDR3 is TGCAGCGCAAACAGGGGGCGGGACACTGAAGCTTTCTTT. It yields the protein CSANRGRDTEAFF. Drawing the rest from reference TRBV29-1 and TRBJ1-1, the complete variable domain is SAVISQKPSRDICQRGTSLTIQCQVDSQVTMMFWYRQQPGQSLTLIATANQGSEATYESGFVIDKFPISRPNLTFSTLTVSNMSPEDSSIYLCSANRGRDTEAFFGQGTRLTVV.

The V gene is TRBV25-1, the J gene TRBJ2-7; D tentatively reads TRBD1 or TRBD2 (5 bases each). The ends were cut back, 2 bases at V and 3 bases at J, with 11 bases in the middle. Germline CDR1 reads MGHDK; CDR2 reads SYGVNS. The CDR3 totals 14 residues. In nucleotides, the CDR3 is TGTGCCAGCAGTGAACCGGGACCCCACTACGAGCAGTACTTC. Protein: CASSEPGPHYEQYF.

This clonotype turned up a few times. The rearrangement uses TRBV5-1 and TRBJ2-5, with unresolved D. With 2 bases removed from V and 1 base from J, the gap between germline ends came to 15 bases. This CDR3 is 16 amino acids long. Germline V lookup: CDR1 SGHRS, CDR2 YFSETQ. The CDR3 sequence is CASSLPGSRIQETQYF. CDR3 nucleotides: TGCGCCAGCAGCTTACCAGGCTCTAGGATCCAAGAGACCCAGTACTTC.